A selection of T cell receptor beta chains follows, all from one sample in a study of Ad26.COV2.S vaccination and SARS-CoV-2 variants. Clones were sequenced by immunoSEQ multiplex PCR, and TCRdb holds only the in-frame ones, with some missing. Here the sample spans approximately 420,000 clones, roughly 90% being singletons. The sample consisted of peripheral blood, taken in a trial of Ad26.COV2.S vaccine versus placebo. These TCRs come from a person between 18 and 65 years old who received the Ad26.COV2.S COVID-19 vaccine or a placebo. Each CDR3 is given with its conserved first and last residue. D genes are given only for firm matches. Size tells how often a clone was seen (once, few, many) or the class of an expanded clone, and some rows leave it out.

J gene: TRBJ2-3
clone size: NA
D gene: NA
V gene: TRBV2
CDR3 DNA: TGTGCCAGCAGTGAAGAAAGTCCCCGACAGATATGGCCCATTTCATATTTT
CDR3 protein: CASSEESPRQIWPISYF

J gene: TRBJ1-1
clone size: NA
D gene: NA
V gene: TRBV7-2
CDR3 DNA: TGTGCCAGCAGCCCAGGACAGAATACTGAAGCTTTCTTT
CDR3 protein: CASSPGQNTEAFF

J gene: TRBJ2-7
clone size: NA
D gene: TRBD1
V gene: TRBV5-1
CDR3 DNA: TGCGCCAGCAGCCGACAGGGAAGCCCCAACGAGCAGTACTTC
CDR3 protein: CASSRQGSPNEQYF

J gene: TRBJ1-4
clone size: NA
D gene: NA
V gene: TRBV29-1
CDR3 DNA: TGCAGCGTTGAACTGGGCGGTGCCCAGGCAGGACTGTTTTTT
CDR3 protein: CSVELGGAQAGLFF

J gene: TRBJ1-2
clone size: once
D gene: NA
V gene: TRBV27
CDR3 DNA: TGTGCCAGCAGCGGGGGAGAGGGCTACACCTTC
CDR3 protein: CASSGGEGYTF

J gene: TRBJ2-5
clone size: NA
D gene: TRBD1
V gene: TRBV6-5
CDR3 DNA: TGTGCCAGCAGCATCAGGGACAGCCAAGAGACCCAGTACTTC
CDR3 protein: CASSIRDSQETQYF

J gene: TRBJ2-7
clone size: NA
D gene: NA
V gene: TRBV4-3
CDR3 DNA: TGCGCCAGCAGCCAAGCGTACAGTCCCCGCTACGAGCAGTACTTC
CDR3 protein: CASSQAYSPRYEQYF

J gene: TRBJ2-1
clone size: NA
D gene: TRBD1
V gene: TRBV7-9
CDR3 DNA: TGTGCCAGCAGCGGGGGCAGGGGGCAAAATGAGCAGTTCTTC
CDR3 protein: CASSGGRGQNEQFF

J gene: TRBJ1-5
clone size: few
D gene: NA
V gene: TRBV6-1
CDR3 DNA: TGTGCCAGCAGTAAAGCCTCTGGGGGGAACCCGTATAGCAATCAGCCCCAGCATTTT
CDR3 protein: CASSKASGGNPYSNQPQHF

J gene: TRBJ2-5
clone size: NA
D gene: TRBD1
V gene: TRBV3-1/TRBV3-2
CDR3 DNA: TGTGCCAGCAGCCGTATGGCAGGGGGCTTGGAGACCCAGTACTTC
CDR3 protein: CASSRMAGGLETQYF

J gene: TRBJ1-4
clone size: NA
D gene: NA
V gene: TRBV15
CDR3 DNA: TGTGCCACCAGCAGAGATAGTCAGGGTAATGAAAAACTGTTTTTT
CDR3 protein: CATSRDSQGNEKLFF

J gene: TRBJ1-4
clone size: NA
D gene: NA
V gene: TRBV7-9
CDR3 DNA: TGTGCCAGCAGCGGTGCATACAGGGAAACTAATGAAAAACTGTTTTTT
CDR3 protein: CASSGAYRETNEKLFF

J gene: TRBJ2-3
clone size: NA
D gene: TRBD2
V gene: TRBV5-4
CDR3 DNA: TGTGCCAGCAGCCCCGGGGGGAGCCCCGATACGCAGTATTTT
CDR3 protein: CASSPGGSPDTQYF

J gene: TRBJ2-3
clone size: NA
D gene: NA
V gene: TRBV9
CDR3 DNA: TGTGCCAGCAGCCCCCGGACCCCGCTTTTTATGAGCACAGATACGCAGTATTTT
CDR3 protein: CASSPRTPLFMSTDTQYF

J gene: TRBJ1-1
clone size: NA
D gene: NA
V gene: TRBV7-9
CDR3 DNA: TGTGCCAGCAGACGGACAGAGAGTTACACTGAAGCTTTCTTT
CDR3 protein: CASRRTESYTEAFF

J gene: TRBJ2-7
clone size: NA
D gene: TRBD2
V gene: TRBV9
CDR3 DNA: TGTGCCAGCAGCGCTAGCGGGGAAAGCTCCTACGAGCAGTACTTC
CDR3 protein: CASSASGESSYEQYF

J gene: TRBJ2-3
clone size: few
D gene: TRBD2
V gene: TRBV7-7
CDR3 DNA: TGTGCTAGCAGCAAGGGACTAGCTGGCACAGATACGCAGTATTTT
CDR3 protein: CASSKGLAGTDTQYF

J gene: TRBJ2-1
clone size: once
D gene: NA
V gene: TRBV5-4
CDR3 DNA: TGTGCCAGCAGCTTGGGGGGGGAAGTGTCTTGGAATGAGCAGTTCTTC
CDR3 protein: CASSLGGEVSWNEQFF

J gene: TRBJ2-3
clone size: NA
D gene: NA
V gene: TRBV6-1
CDR3 DNA: TGTGCCAGCAGTGAACAACCCCTCAGCACAGATACGCAGTATTTT
CDR3 protein: CASSEQPLSTDTQYF

J gene: TRBJ1-1
clone size: few
D gene: NA
V gene: TRBV30
CDR3 DNA: TGTGCCTGCCCGGGACCTATGAACACTGAAGCTTTCTTT
CDR3 protein: CACPGPMNTEAFF

J gene: TRBJ1-1
clone size: NA
D gene: NA
V gene: TRBV3-1/TRBV3-2
CDR3 DNA: TGTGCCAGCAGCCAAGGCAGGGAGGGCACTGAAGCTTTCTTT
CDR3 protein: CASSQGREGTEAFF

J gene: TRBJ1-5
clone size: once
D gene: TRBD1
V gene: TRBV10-3
CDR3 DNA: TGTGCCATCAGTCGTGTTCAGGACAGGAACATTTATAGCAATCAGCCCCAGCATTTT
CDR3 protein: CAISRVQDRNIYSNQPQHF

J gene: TRBJ1-2
clone size: NA
D gene: NA
V gene: TRBV7-9
CDR3 DNA: TGTGCCAGCAGCTTATTAACAGTCGGCTACACCTTC
CDR3 protein: CASSLLTVGYTF

J gene: TRBJ1-1
clone size: NA
D gene: NA
V gene: TRBV6-4
CDR3 DNA: TGTGCCAGCAGCTTGGGGTCGGATACTGAAGCTTTCTTT
CDR3 protein: CASSLGSDTEAFF

J gene: TRBJ2-7
clone size: NA
D gene: NA
V gene: TRBV19
CDR3 DNA: TGTGCCAGTAGTGCCGGGAGCCCCTACGAGCAGTACTTC
CDR3 protein: CASSAGSPYEQYF

J gene: TRBJ2-3
clone size: NA
D gene: TRBD2
V gene: TRBV6-6
CDR3 DNA: TGTGCCAGCAGTTACAGCGGGGGGCGTGCAGATACGCAGTATTTT
CDR3 protein: CASSYSGGRADTQYF

J gene: TRBJ1-3
clone size: NA
D gene: NA
V gene: TRBV2
CDR3 DNA: TGTGCCAGCAGTCAGTTAGTCTCTGGAAACACCATATATTTT
CDR3 protein: CASSQLVSGNTIYF

J gene: TRBJ2-5
clone size: NA
D gene: TRBD1
V gene: TRBV30
CDR3 DNA: TGTGCCTGGGGAAAAGGACAGGTTAAAGAGACCCAGTACTTC
CDR3 protein: CAWGKGQVKETQYF

J gene: TRBJ2-2
clone size: NA
D gene: NA
V gene: TRBV3-1/TRBV3-2
CDR3 DNA: TGTGCCAGCAGGGCCGGGCAGGGCACCGGGGAGCTGTTTTTT
CDR3 protein: CASRAGQGTGELFF

J gene: TRBJ2-5
clone size: NA
D gene: TRBD2
V gene: TRBV28
CDR3 DNA: TGTGCCAGCAGTACGAAAGCGGGGGCGCAAGAGACCCAGTACTTC
CDR3 protein: CASSTKAGAQETQYF

J gene: TRBJ1-1
clone size: NA
D gene: TRBD1
V gene: TRBV30
CDR3 DNA: TGTGCCTGGAGGGATACAGGGGGCTCCGAAGCTTTCTTT
CDR3 protein: CAWRDTGGSEAFF

J gene: TRBJ1-6
clone size: NA
D gene: NA
V gene: TRBV11-2
CDR3 DNA: TGTGCCAGCAGCTTATCGTTTTCACCCCTCCACTTT
CDR3 protein: CASSLSFSPLHF